This TCR beta chain comes out of a study of T cell repertoires in cytomegalovirus infection. Study as a whole: CMV infection plus the matching HLA type was flagged by public TCR beta signatures.

TCRdb analysed the reads with MiXCR anew, one entry per CDR3 protein. The sample lists hundreds of thousands of distinct CDR3 sequences, around 32% occurring once. This clonotype has more than one count but fewer than ten. Its antigen is currently unknown. V gave up 5 bases and J gave up 2 bases, with 15 bases separating them. This CDR3 region has 15 residues. Germline-derived CDR1 and CDR2 are SGHNT and YYREEE (reference sequence). Study-wide results and caveats: The ex vivo response showed dominance by HLA-C-restricted CMV-specific TCR beta clonotypes. Cumulative public TCR beta family frequency identified CMV carriers with the relevant HLA.

This rearrangement joins TRBV5-4 to TRBJ2-3; D remains unclear. Sequencing input: PBMCs. The TCR comes from a human donor in good health (CMV status not recorded). Some clones in this sample may be carry-over from other donors' samples. CDR3 sequence: CASRPDQMNTDTQYF. CDR3 DNA sequence: TGTGCCAGCAGACCCGACCAAATGAACACAGATACGCAGTATTTT.